The 32 T cell receptor beta chains reported below all come from one sample, sequenced in a study of patients and donors after allogeneic stem cell transplantation. MiXCR was run by TCRdb on the RT-PCR reads, yielding one entry per CDR3 protein. The sample includes 20,000 or so distinct CDR3 sequences, approximately 43% seen only once; the top ten take over 70%. Material: blood, either unsorted or a sorted T cell fraction (not recorded which). These receptors all come from a human donor who was either an allogeneic HSCT recipient or a stem cell or donor lymphocyte infusion donor (not recorded which). It is not recorded whose cells these are; they may come from a transplant donor.

The chain combines TRBV7-2 with TRBJ2-7, with D perhaps TRBD1 (6 bases). From germline, CDR1 is SGHTA and CDR2 FQGNSA. The CDR3 covers 16 residues. V was pared by 1 base and J by 2 bases, with 15 bases between. Here the CDR3 DNA reads TGTGCCAGCAGCTTAGTCGCGGTAGCAGGGGCCTACGAGCAGTACTTC. The encoded protein is CASSLVAVAGAYEQYF. Full variable domain (rest looked up from reference TRBV7-2 and TRBJ2-7): GAGVSQSPSNKVTEKGKDVELRCDPISGHTALYWYRQSLGQGLEFLIYFQGNSAPDKSGLPSDRFSAERTGGSVSTLTIQRTQQEDSAVYLCASSLVAVAGAYEQYFGPGTRLTVT.

The rearrangement links TRBV9 to TRBJ2-4; 7 positions match TRBD1. The germline V gene encodes CDR1 SGDLS and CDR2 YYNGEE. The CDR3 is 15 residues long. The ends lost 1 base at V and 3 bases at J; junction bases unmatched: 4. The CDR3 is CASSVTGAVKNIQYF. CDR3 in DNA: TGTGCCAGCAGCGTAACAGGGGCTGTCAAAAACATTCAGTACTTC. The entire variable domain, with the rest obtained from reference TRBV9 and TRBJ2-4, is as follows: DSGVTQTPKHLITATGQRVTLRCSPRSGDLSVYWYQQSLDQGLQFLIQYYNGEERAKGNILERFSAQQFPDLHSELNLSSLELGDSALYFCASSVTGAVKNIQYFGAGTRLSVL.

A note on this clonotype: Germline is not matched at one junction end, which may reflect a read error. The chain uses TRBV7-7 and TRBJ2-5, with D tentatively TRBD1 or TRBD2 (5 bases each). CDR3 length equals 13 residues. Germline CDR1 SSHAT, CDR2 FNYEAQ (reference sequence). The CDR3: CASSLGAGETQYF. CDR3 nucleotides: TGTGCTAGCAGCTTAGGGGCGGGAGAGACCCAGTACTTC. Combining the CDR3 with reference TRBV7-7 and TRBJ2-5 gives the whole variable domain GAGVSQSPRYKVTKRGQDVTLRCDPISSHATLYWYQQALGQGPEFLTYFNYEAQPDKSGLPSDRFSAERPEGSISTLTIQRTEQRDSAMYRCASSLGAGETQYFGPGTRLLVL.

The V call is TRBV10-2, the J call TRBJ2-5; the match to TRBD1 covers 9 bases. J gave up 4 bases and V 10 bases, and 7 bases lay outside the gene matches. The CDR3 is 13 residues long. CDR1 is WSHSY and CDR2 is SAAADI in the germline V gene. The CDR3 region is CAIRDRDAETQYF. For the CDR3, the DNA is TGCGCCATCCGGGACAGGGATGCAGAGACCCAGTACTTC.

V usage is TRBV12-3 or TRBV12-4 and J usage is TRBJ2-5; a weak D match, TRBD1 (6 bases). The CDR3 covers 13 residues. V lost 6 bases, J lost 4 bases, and 12 bases lay in between. This CDR3 is CASSLQGGETQYF. The CDR3 DNA reads as TGTGCCAGCAGCTTACAGGGTGGAGAGACCCAGTACTTC.

The rearrangement joins TRBV4-2 to TRBJ2-7; D possibly uses TRBD1 or TRBD2 (5 bases each). This CDR3 region has 15 residues. Between the trimmed V and J ends, which lost 5 bases and 0 bases, there was a span of 14 bases. Germline V gene sequence: CDR1 LGHNA, CDR2 YNFKEQ. This CDR3 reads CASSKTGTDSYEQYF. DNA of the CDR3: TGTGCCAGCAGCAAAACCGGGACGGACTCCTACGAGCAGTACTTC.

The chain joins TRBV7-2 to TRBJ2-4; TRBD2 is a possible D gene (7 bases). CDR3 length: 15 residues. Trimming stripped 7 bases from V and 11 bases from J, with 24 bases between. In germline, CDR1 is SGHTA, CDR2 FQGNSA. The CDR3 DNA sequence: TGTGCCAGCACCCCGAATTGGGGGGCGGGAGTCCTTCAGTACTTC. Amino acid sequence: CASTPNWGAGVLQYF.

This clonotype was counted a few times. This chain uses TRBV4-1 with TRBJ1-2; no firm D call. Germline assignment: CDR1 MGHRA and CDR2 YSYEKL. Trimming pared 3 bases from V and 1 base from J, leaving 3 bases between. The CDR3 contains 12 residues. CDR3 region: CASSHVNYGYTF. In nucleotides, the CDR3 is TGCGCCAGCAGCCACGTTAACTATGGCTACACCTTC.

The chain has TRBV9 and TRBJ1-3, with no clear D. V was shortened by 0 bases and J by 1 base, with 8 bases between the two germline ends. This CDR3 spans 15 amino acids. From germline, CDR1 is SGDLS and CDR2 YYNGEE. CDR3 DNA: TGTGCCAGCAGCGTAGAACAGTTTTCTGGAAACACCATATATTTT. It is translated as CASSVEQFSGNTIYF.

The chain combines TRBV5-1 with TRBJ1-6, with a tentative D call TRBD1 (5 bases). The germline CDR1 and CDR2 sequences are SGHRS and YFSETQ. The CDR3 is 14 amino acids. V shed 0 bases and J shed 9 bases, with 10 bases lying between them. CDR3 nucleotides: TGCGCCAGCAGCTTGGTAGGGGCGGTTTCACCCCTCCACTTT. Translation: CASSLVGAVSPLHF. Together with reference TRBV5-1 and TRBJ1-6, the CDR3 gives the full variable domain: KAGVTQTPRYLIKTRGQQVTLSCSPISGHRSVSWYQQTPGQGLQFLFEYFSETQRNKGNFPGRFSGRQFSNSRSEMNVSTLELGDSALYLCASSLVGAVSPLHFGNGTRLTVT.

The J gene is TRBJ1-2, the V gene TRBV3-1; D not resolved. Germline CDR1 is LGHDT and CDR2 is YNNKEL (reference sequence). CDR3 length equals 15 residues. Trimming cost V 0 bases and J 4 bases, with 12 bases left between them. The CDR3 is CASSQDSRPSYGYTF. In DNA, the CDR3 is TGTGCCAGCAGCCAAGATTCCAGACCCTCCTATGGCTACACCTTC.

The chain couples TRBV5-1 to TRBJ1-5; D remains unclear. The V and J ends lost 4 bases and 6 bases respectively, with 11 bases between them. CDR3 length: 13 amino acids. Germline CDR1 is SGHRS and CDR2 is YFSETQ. The CDR3 DNA is TGCGCCAGCAGCCCCTTGGCGGGTCAGCCCCAGCATTTT. As protein: CASSPLAGQPQHF. The full variable domain, rest sourced from reference TRBV5-1 and TRBJ1-5, is KAGVTQTPRYLIKTRGQQVTLSCSPISGHRSVSWYQQTPGQGLQFLFEYFSETQRNKGNFPGRFSGRQFSNSRSEMNVSTLELGDSALYLCASSPLAGQPQHFGDGTRLSIL.

This clonotype was picked up a small number of times. The chain has TRBV3-1 and TRBJ2-7, with D perhaps matching TRBD1 or TRBD2 (7 bases each). This CDR3 spans 18 amino acids. With 4 bases removed from V and 6 bases from J, the gap between germline ends came to 28 bases. Germline CDR1 reads LGHDT; CDR2 reads YNNKEL (reference sequence). As DNA, the CDR3 is TGTGCCAGCAGCCCCTCCCCTCCTCTAGCGGACAGGCACATCGAGCAGTACTTC. It translates to CASSPSPPLADRHIEQYF.

The chain couples TRBV14 to TRBJ2-7, with D possibly being TRBD1 (5 bases). The length of the CDR3 is 12 residues. The V and J ends lost 0 bases and 8 bases respectively, with 8 bases between them. Germline V CDR1 and CDR2: SGHDN, FVKESK. CDR3 sequence (DNA): TGTGCCAGCAGCCAAGACCGACAGAAGCAGTACTTC. Residues: CASSQDRQKQYF.

The chain employs TRBV5-1 and TRBJ1-1; D is possibly TRBD1 (6 bases). The germline V gene has CDR1 SGHRS and CDR2 YFSETQ. This CDR3 comprises 15 residues. V was shortened by 2 bases and J by 3 bases, with 14 bases between the two germline ends. CDR3 sequence reads: CASSLRPGHYTEAFF. As DNA, the CDR3 is TGCGCCAGCAGCTTAAGGCCGGGACATTACACTGAAGCTTTCTTT.

This clonotype showed up just a few times. The rearrangement links TRBV27 to TRBJ2-7, with TRBD2 as a possible D gene (6 bases). CDR1 MNHEY and CDR2 SMNVEV come from the germline V gene (reference sequence). With 6 bases removed from V and 5 bases from J, the gap between germline ends came to 14 bases. The CDR3 sequence is 13 residues long. The DNA for the CDR3 is TGTGCCAGCAGGCGGGACTTGGGGGACGAGCAGTACTTC. This gives the protein CASRRDLGDEQYF.

The chain employs TRBV5-6 and TRBJ1-1; D remains ambiguous. This CDR3 region has 13 residues. V lost 4 bases and J lost 4, with 11 bases in between. Germline values: CDR1 SGHDT, CDR2 YYEEEE. This chain's CDR3 is CASSVGFSTEAFF. The CDR3 nucleotides are TGTGCCAGCAGCGTTGGGTTTAGCACTGAAGCTTTCTTT.

The chain recombines TRBV18 with TRBJ1-5, with no clear D. This CDR3 is 15 amino acids long. The germline CDR1 and CDR2 sequences are KGHSH and LQKENI. V gave up 2 bases and J gave up 2 bases, with 10 bases separating them. CDR3 nucleotides: TGTGCCAGCTCACCATTGGGGTATGGCAATCAGCCCCAGCATTTT. This translates into CASSPLGYGNQPQHF.

The CDR3 region is CASSLGGGSNQPQHF. The CDR3 DNA reads TGCGCCAGCAGCTTGGGGGGTGGAAGCAATCAGCCCCAGCATTTT. This chain joins TRBV5-1 and TRBJ1-5; D not certain. Germline V CDR1 and CDR2: SGHRS, YFSETQ. Trimming took 0 bases from V and 1 from J, leaving 8 bases between them. The CDR3 is 15 residues long.

The table lists this clonotype with a few counts. The chain carries TRBV7-9 and TRBJ1-5, with a weak D call TRBD1 (6 bases). Germline CDR1 reads SEHNR; CDR2 reads FQNEAQ (reference sequence). The CDR3 is 16 residues long. V lost 1 base to trimming and J lost 1 base, with 11 bases between them. The CDR3 sequence: CASSLVGGASNQPQHF. CDR3 in DNA: TGTGCCAGCAGCTTAGTGGGGGGCGCGAGCAATCAGCCCCAGCATTTT.

The chain has TRBV5-8 and TRBJ1-5, with D hard to call. V lost 1 base to trimming and J lost 1 base, with 15 bases between them. Germline assignment: CDR1 SGHTS and CDR2 YDEGEE. CDR3 length: 17 amino acids. The CDR3 loop is CASSLFEGAGSNQPQHF. CDR3 nucleotides: TGTGCCAGCAGCTTGTTTGAGGGCGCGGGGAGCAATCAGCCCCAGCATTTT.

This clonotype was counted a few times. The gene calls are TRBV7-2 and TRBJ2-5; TRBD2 matches 7 bases. Germline V gene sequence: CDR1 SGHTA, CDR2 FQGNSA. The length of the CDR3 is 13 residues. After removal of 3 bases from V and 4 bases from J, the junction contained 2 bases not matched to a gene. The CDR3 protein is CASSFGGRETQYF. The CDR3 DNA is TGTGCCAGCAGCTTCGGCGGGAGAGAGACCCAGTACTTC.

The chain is built from TRBV7-9 and TRBJ2-6; D gene ambiguous. This CDR3 is 16 amino acids long. Germline V gene data show CDR1 as SEHNR and CDR2 as FQNEAQ (reference sequence). The ends were cut back, 2 bases at V and 0 bases at J, with 8 bases in the middle. In nucleotides, the CDR3 is TGTGCCAGCAGCTTATTGTCGGACTCTGGGGCCAACGTCCTGACTTTC. Translation: CASSLLSDSGANVLTF.

This rearrangement joins TRBV3-1 to TRBJ2-2, with 11 bases identical to TRBD2. The CDR3 consists of 16 residues. Germline trimming cut 4 bases from V and 5 bases from J; bases unmatched to any gene: 6. The germline V gene encodes CDR1 LGHDT and CDR2 YNNKEL (reference sequence). CDR3 residues: CASSPASGGRTGELFF. The CDR3 nucleotides are TGTGCCAGCAGCCCGGCTAGCGGGGGGCGTACCGGGGAGCTGTTTTTT.

The table lists this clonotype with a few counts. The chain employs TRBV12-3 or TRBV12-4 and TRBJ1-3; 7 bases align to TRBD1. V trimming: 5 bases; J trimming: 2 bases; junction bases outside the gene matches: 15. The CDR3 is 18 residues long. CDR3 coding DNA: TGTGCCAGCAGTCCCTGGGGCCGACAGGGTTCGGCTGGAAACACCATATATTTT. Its protein is CASSPWGRQGSAGNTIYF.

The chain joins TRBV5-6 to TRBJ2-4; no firm D call. Trimming left V 4 bases short and J 0 bases short, with 5 bases between. CDR3 length equals 13 residues. CDR1 and CDR2 (germline): SGHDT, YYEEEE. CDR3 sequence (DNA): TGTGCCAGCAGCGCGGAAGCCAAAAACATTCAGTACTTC. This translates into CASSAEAKNIQYF.

The sample holds a few counts of this clonotype. The chain uses TRBV11-2 and TRBJ1-1; TRBD1 aligns across 8 bases. The CDR3 is made up of 17 amino acids. V lost 3 bases, J lost 0 bases, and 9 bases stayed unmatched. Germline V gives CDR1 SGHAT, CDR2 FQNNGV. The CDR3 loop reads CASSFRGLRAMNTEAFF. DNA for the CDR3: TGTGCCAGCAGCTTCAGGGGGCTTCGCGCCATGAACACTGAAGCTTTCTTT.

The V and J genes are TRBV2 and TRBJ1-1; the match to TRBD1 covers 9 bases. Germline CDR1 SNHLY, CDR2 FYNNEI. The CDR3 runs to 14 residues. V lost 6 bases and J lost 10; bases outside the gene matches: 12. This chain's CDR3 is CASRGVDRGTLAFF. The CDR3 DNA follows: TGTGCCAGCAGAGGGGTAGACAGGGGGACGCTAGCTTTCTTT.

A single count supports this clonotype. The rearrangement uses TRBV20-1 and TRBJ2-3; perhaps TRBD2 as D (6 bases). The V and J ends lost 1 base and 5 bases respectively, with 16 bases between them. CDR3 size: 15 residues. Germline loops: CDR1 DFQATT, CDR2 SNEGSKA (reference sequence). Written as DNA, the CDR3 is TGCAGTGCTAGAGTTGGGGGAGGTGTTGGAGATACGCAGTATTTT. Amino acid sequence: CSARVGGGVGDTQYF.

This clonotype was seen a few times. The genes are TRBV5-1 and TRBJ1-1, with 7 bases lining up with TRBD1. V lost 3 bases to trimming and J lost 4 bases; unmatched junction nucleotides: 9. The CDR3 has 15 amino acids. CDR1 is SGHRS, CDR2 YFSETQ, per germline. The chain's CDR3 is CASSSDRDVVTEAFF. CDR3 nucleotide sequence: TGCGCCAGCAGCTCCGACAGGGACGTAGTCACTGAAGCTTTCTTT.

V usage is TRBV3-1 and J usage is TRBJ2-7; weak D call: TRBD1 (6 bases). Germline CDR1 and CDR2: LGHDT and YNNKEL (reference sequence). V was shortened by 0 bases and J by 5 bases, with 14 bases between the two germline ends. The CDR3 covers 15 residues. The CDR3 nucleotides are TGTGCCAGCAGCCAAGAGTGGGCGAGGGACAACGAGCAGTACTTC. Translated: CASSQEWARDNEQYF.

This clonotype was recorded a few times. The chain couples TRBV3-1 to TRBJ2-5, with D tentatively TRBD1 (5 bases). Germline V gene lookup returns CDR1 LGHDT and CDR2 YNNKEL (reference sequence). The CDR3 is 14 amino acids. The V and J ends lost 7 bases and 2 bases respectively, with 14 bases between them. The CDR3 region is CASTVTASQETQYF. The CDR3 DNA reads as TGTGCCAGCACAGTGACAGCTTCGCAAGAGACCCAGTACTTC.